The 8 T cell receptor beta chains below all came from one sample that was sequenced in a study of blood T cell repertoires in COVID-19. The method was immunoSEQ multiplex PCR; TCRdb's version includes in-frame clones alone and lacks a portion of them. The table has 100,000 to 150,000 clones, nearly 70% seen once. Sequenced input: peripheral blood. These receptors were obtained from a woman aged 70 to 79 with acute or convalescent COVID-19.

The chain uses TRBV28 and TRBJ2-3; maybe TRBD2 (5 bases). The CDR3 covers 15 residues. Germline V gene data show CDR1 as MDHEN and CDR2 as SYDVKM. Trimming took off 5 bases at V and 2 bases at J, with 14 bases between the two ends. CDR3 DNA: TGTGCCAGCAGTCCGTCCGGGGTAGTCACAGATACGCAGTATTTT. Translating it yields CASSPSGVVTDTQYF.

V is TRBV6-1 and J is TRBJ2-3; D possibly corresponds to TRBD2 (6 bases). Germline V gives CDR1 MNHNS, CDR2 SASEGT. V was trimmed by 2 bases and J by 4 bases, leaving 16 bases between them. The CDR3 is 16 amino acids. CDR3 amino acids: CASSENDGRSADTQYF. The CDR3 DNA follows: TGTGCCAGCAGTGAAAACGACGGGAGAAGCGCAGATACGCAGTATTTT.

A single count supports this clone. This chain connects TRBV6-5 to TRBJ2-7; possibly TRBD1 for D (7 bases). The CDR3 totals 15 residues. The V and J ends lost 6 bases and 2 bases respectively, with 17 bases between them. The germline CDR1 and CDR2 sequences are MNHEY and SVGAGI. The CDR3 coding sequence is TGTGCCAGCAGCCAGCCGGGGGACAGCACCTACGAGCAGTACTTC. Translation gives CASSQPGDSTYEQYF.

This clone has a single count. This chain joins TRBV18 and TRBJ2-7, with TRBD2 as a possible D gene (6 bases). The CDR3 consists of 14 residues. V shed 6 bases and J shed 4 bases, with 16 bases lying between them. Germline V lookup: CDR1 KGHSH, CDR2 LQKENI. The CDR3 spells CASSPTSQIYEQYF. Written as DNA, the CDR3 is TGTGCCAGCTCGCCCACTAGCCAGATATACGAGCAGTACTTC.

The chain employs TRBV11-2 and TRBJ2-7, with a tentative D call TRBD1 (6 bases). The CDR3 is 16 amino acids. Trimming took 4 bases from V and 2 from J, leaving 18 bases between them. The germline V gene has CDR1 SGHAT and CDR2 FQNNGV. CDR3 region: CASSSNRAHLPYEQYF. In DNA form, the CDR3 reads TGTGCCAGCAGCTCCAACAGGGCTCACCTACCCTACGAGCAGTACTTC.

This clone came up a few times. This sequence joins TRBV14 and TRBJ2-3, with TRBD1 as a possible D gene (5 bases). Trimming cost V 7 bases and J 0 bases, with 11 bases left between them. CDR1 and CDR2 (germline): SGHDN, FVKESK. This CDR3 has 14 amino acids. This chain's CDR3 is CASKGSLSTDTQYF. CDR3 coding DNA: TGTGCCAGCAAGGGGTCCCTAAGCACAGATACGCAGTATTTT.

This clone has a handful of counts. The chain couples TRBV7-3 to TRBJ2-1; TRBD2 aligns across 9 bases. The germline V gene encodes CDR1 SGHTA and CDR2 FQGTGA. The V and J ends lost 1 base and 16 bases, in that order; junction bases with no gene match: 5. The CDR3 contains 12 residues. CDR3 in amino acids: CASSLRGTSLFF. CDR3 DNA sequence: TGTGCCAGCAGCTTAAGAGGGACTAGCTTATTCTTC.

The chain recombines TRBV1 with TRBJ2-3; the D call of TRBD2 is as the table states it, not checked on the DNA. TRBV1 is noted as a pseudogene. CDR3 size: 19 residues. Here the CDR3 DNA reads TGCACCAGCAGCCAATCACTAGCGGGAGGGCACAAGGGGACAGATACGCAGTATTTT. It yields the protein CTSSQSLAGGHKGTDTQYF.